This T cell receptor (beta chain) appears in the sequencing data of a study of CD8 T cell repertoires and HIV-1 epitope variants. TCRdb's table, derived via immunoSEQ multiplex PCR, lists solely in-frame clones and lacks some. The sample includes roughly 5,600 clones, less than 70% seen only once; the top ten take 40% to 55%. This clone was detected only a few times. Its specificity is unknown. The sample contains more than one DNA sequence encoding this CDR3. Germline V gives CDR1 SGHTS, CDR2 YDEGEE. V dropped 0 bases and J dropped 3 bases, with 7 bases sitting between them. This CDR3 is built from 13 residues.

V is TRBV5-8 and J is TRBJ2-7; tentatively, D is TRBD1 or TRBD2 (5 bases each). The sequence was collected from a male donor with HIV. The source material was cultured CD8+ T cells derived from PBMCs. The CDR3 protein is CASSLEGSYEQYF. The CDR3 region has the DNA TGTGCCAGCAGCTTGGAGGGGAGCTACGAGCAGTACTTC.